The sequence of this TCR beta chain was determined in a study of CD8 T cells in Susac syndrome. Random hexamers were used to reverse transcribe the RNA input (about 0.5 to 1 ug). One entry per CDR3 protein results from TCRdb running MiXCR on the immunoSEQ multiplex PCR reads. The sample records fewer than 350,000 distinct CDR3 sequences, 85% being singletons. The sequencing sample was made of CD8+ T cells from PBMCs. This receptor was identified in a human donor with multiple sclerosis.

This CDR3 reads CASSHEGASTEAFF. The CDR3 nucleotides read TGCGCCAGCAGCCATGAGGGGGCTTCCACTGAAGCTTTCTTT. This rearrangement joins TRBV4-1 to TRBJ1-1, with 7 bases identical to TRBD1. The V gene's germline CDR1 is MGHRA and CDR2 YSYEKL. This CDR3 spans 14 amino acids. V was clipped by 3 bases and J by 4 bases; unmatched bases: 5.